These 5 T cell receptor beta chains were all obtained from the same sample, sequenced in a study of T-cell memory formation after mild COVID-19. MiXCR, applied by TCRdb to the 5' RACE reads, yields one record per CDR3 protein. The data contain about 470,000 distinct CDR3 sequences, around 27% of them singletons. Sample: PBMCs or a T cell subset sorted from them (not recorded which). These receptors all stem from an adult woman who had mild COVID-19 (a few samples of this study predate the infection). Cell type and time point are not known.

The chain links TRBV11-2 to TRBJ2-7; tentative D call: TRBD2 (6 bases). CDR3 length: 14 amino acids. The germline gives CDR1 SGHAT, CDR2 FQNNGV. V was shortened by 4 bases and J by 0 bases, with 10 bases between the two germline ends. CDR3 residues: CASSWDFNSYEQYF. CDR3 sequence (DNA): TGTGCCAGCAGCTGGGACTTTAACTCCTACGAGCAGTACTTC.

This clonotype was seen a few times. This chain links TRBV20-1 with TRBJ2-6; TRBD1 is a possible D gene (6 bases). The CDR3 is made up of 16 amino acids. Germline-derived CDR1 and CDR2 are DFQATT and SNEGSKA (reference sequence). V shed 3 bases and J shed 2 bases, with 14 bases lying between them. The DNA for the CDR3 is TGCAGTGCTAGGGGCAAACAGGGTGCTGGGGCCAACGTCCTGACTTTC. It is translated as CSARGKQGAGANVLTF.

This rearrangement joins TRBV20-1 to TRBJ2-2, with TRBD1 matching over 8 bases. V was clipped by 3 bases and J by 2 bases; unmatched bases: 5. CDR3 size: 15 residues. Looked up from germline, CDR1 is DFQATT and CDR2 is SNEGSKA (reference sequence). CDR3 in amino acids: CSARPGQVNTGELFF. The CDR3 DNA reads TGCAGTGCTAGGCCGGGACAGGTCAACACCGGGGAGCTGTTTTTT.

The V gene is TRBV15, the J gene TRBJ2-5, with 10 bases that match TRBD1. This CDR3 contains 16 residues. V shed 0 bases, J shed 4 bases, and the junction held 5 bases outside the gene matches. Germline lookup yields CDR1 LNHNV and CDR2 YYDKDF (reference sequence). The CDR3 bases are TGTGCCACCAGCAGAGAGCCGGACAGGGGGGCAGAGACCCAGTACTTC. Translating gives CATSREPDRGAETQYF. Based on the CDR3 plus reference TRBV15 and TRBJ2-5, the full variable domain is DAMVIQNPRYQVTQFGKPVTLSCSQTLNHNVMYWYQQKSSQAPKLLFHYYDKDFNNEADTPDNFQSRRPNTSFCFLDIRSPGLGDTAMYLCATSREPDRGAETQYFGPGTRLLVL.

V gene TRBV4-1 combines with J gene TRBJ2-5, with a weak D call TRBD2 (6 bases). The CDR3 extends over 17 amino acids. Germline V gives CDR1 MGHRA, CDR2 YSYEKL. V was pared by 1 base and J by 5 bases, with 20 bases between. The CDR3 loop is CASSQASIRGAGETQYF. As DNA, the CDR3 is TGCGCCAGCAGCCAAGCATCGATCCGGGGCGCGGGGGAGACCCAGTACTTC.